The source of this TCR beta chain is a study of T cells in Graves' hyperthyroidism and ophthalmopathy. Study as a whole: At the time of initial diagnosis and before any treatment, peripheral blood was collected.

Germline-derived CDR1 and CDR2 are DFQATT and SNEGSKA (reference sequence). V trimming: 1 base; J trimming: 3 bases; junction bases outside the gene matches: 8. The CDR3 has 15 residues. This clonotype appeared many times. Its target is unknown. Study-wide results and caveats: Most clonotypes expanded in thyroid above 0.001 were likewise present in blood.

TCR beta CDR3 region amplification was performed from RNA transcripts. First-round RT-PCR of the TCR CDR3 relied on the HTBI primer set. In TCRdb, the multiplex PCR reads were re-called with MiXCR into one record per CDR3 protein. The repertoire holds 300,000 to 400,000 distinct CDR3 sequences, with approximately 15% as singletons. Stable Graves' hyperthyroidism denoted no ophthalmopathy progression over 18 months. This rearrangement joins TRBV20-1 to TRBJ2-7; 8 nucleotides align to TRBD2. The clonotype comes from a woman in her thirties with Graves' hyperthyroidism. What was sequenced was blood. The CDR3 region is CSARALTGGIYEQYF. The CDR3 nucleotides are TGCAGTGCTAGAGCCCTTACGGGAGGGATCTACGAGCAGTACTTC.